This T cell receptor beta chain appears in the sequencing data of a study of shared clonotypes between healthy human individuals. Study-wide results and limits: Generation probability values for non-shared clonotypes were lower than those for clonotypes shared by all four donors.

The repertoire was sequenced with immunoSEQ multiplex PCR; TCRdb's copy has only in-frame clones and lacks some. The sample lists under 850,000 clones, roughly two thirds occurring once. V was pared by 4 bases and J by 8 bases, with 31 bases between. The CDR3 contains 18 residues. The germline CDR1 and CDR2 sequences are SQVTM and ANQGSEA. Notes on this clone: The antigen is not known.

The V gene is TRBV29-1, the J gene TRBJ2-3; D is perhaps TRBD2 (7 bases). The specimen sequenced was memory CD4+ T cells sorted from blood. Subset given: CD45RA-negative fraction. This sequence originates from a woman aged 25-40 years in good health. In DNA form, the CDR3 reads TGCAGCGTTGCGGGGGCAGGGAGAGGATGGCGGGAGCTCGTTACGCAGTATTTT. It encodes CSVAGAGRGWRELVTQYF.